The 6 T cell receptor beta chains below all came from one sample that was sequenced in a study of T cell responses to AZD1222 COVID-19 vaccine. Profiling relied on immunoSEQ multiplex PCR, and the TCRdb table lists in-frame clones only, not all of them. The sample lists about 67,000 clones, around 84% occurring once. Specimen: peripheral blood, collected on day 0 of AZD1222 vaccination. The receptors originated from an adult in good health.

The chain uses TRBV7-2 and TRBJ2-2; 12 bases fit TRBD1. V shed 5 bases and J 7 bases; nucleotides not matched to a gene: 8. Germline-derived CDR1 and CDR2 are SGHTA and FQGNSA. The length of the CDR3 is 16 residues. The CDR3 is CASSRSGTGGSGELFF. The CDR3 nucleotides are TGTGCCAGCAGCCGTTCCGGGACAGGGGGCAGCGGGGAGCTGTTTTTT.

This chain joins TRBV5-6 and TRBJ1-5; D is uncertain. V lost 0 bases and J lost 4, with 8 bases in between. The CDR3 totals 14 residues. Germline V gives CDR1 SGHDT, CDR2 YYEEEE. DNA of the CDR3: TGTGCCAGCAGCTTGGGGCCGATAAATCAGCCCCAGCATTTT. Protein: CASSLGPINQPQHF. Variable domain in full (rest from reference TRBV5-6 and TRBJ1-5): DAGVTQSPTHLIKTRGQQVTLRCSPKSGHDTVSWYQQALGQGPQFIFQYYEEEERQRGNFPDRFSGHQFPNYSSELNVNALLLGDSALYLCASSLGPINQPQHFGDGTRLSIL.

The rearrangement links TRBV28 to TRBJ2-7; D unresolved. The V and J ends lost 8 bases and 2 bases respectively, with 1 base between them. Per the germline V gene, CDR1 is MDHEN and CDR2 is SYDVKM. The CDR3 extends over 9 amino acids. For the CDR3, the DNA is TGTGCCAGCCCCTACGAGCAGTACTTC. Residues: CASPYEQYF.

V is TRBV4-3 and J is TRBJ1-6; a possible D gene is TRBD1 (6 bases). Trimming stripped 4 bases from V and 10 bases from J, with 17 bases between. The CDR3 has 15 amino acids. CDR1 is LGHNA, CDR2 YSLEER, per germline. Here the CDR3 DNA reads TGCGCCAGCAGCCTAAACCCAGGGGTTTACTCACCCCTCCACTTT. Amino acid sequence: CASSLNPGVYSPLHF.

The chain has TRBV3-1 (or the pseudogene TRBV3-2) and TRBJ2-7; D remains ambiguous. Germline V gene sequence: CDR1 LGHDT, CDR2 YNNKEL (reference sequence). The CDR3 consists of 11 residues. Deletions cut 4 bases from V and 2 bases from J, with 3 bases between. The CDR3 DNA reads TGTGCCAGCAGCCTGACCTACGAGCAGTACTTC. Its translation is CASSLTYEQYF.

The rearrangement links TRBV9 to TRBJ2-1; the D gene is possibly TRBD2 (5 bases). The CDR3 runs 15 residues. The V gene's germline CDR1 is SGDLS and CDR2 YYNGEE. With 4 bases removed from V and 8 bases from J, the gap between germline ends came to 19 bases. CDR3 residues: CASSPRPFSVDEQFF. CDR3 coding DNA: TGTGCCAGCAGCCCCCGACCTTTTAGCGTGGATGAGCAGTTCTTC.